The rows below give T cell receptor beta chains drawn from one sample of a study of cytomegalovirus exposure and HLA in healthy donors. Profiling relied on immunoSEQ multiplex PCR, and the TCRdb table lists in-frame clones only, not all of them. The table includes 65,000 to 90,000 clones, about 74% detected once. Sequencing input: PBMCs. Receptors were obtained from a man aged 35-49 years in good health and CMV-seronegative. CDR3s include the opening cysteine and the closing phenylalanine or tryptophan. D genes are given only for firm matches. A clone size is listed for some rows: how often the clone was seen (once, few, many), or a class if it is expanded.

D,V,size,J,CDR3,DNA
-,TRBV9,-,TRBJ1-5,CASSGSDQPQHF,TGTGCCAGCAGCGGTTCAGATCAGCCCCAGCATTTT
TRBD1,TRBV6-5,-,TRBJ1-1,CASSAYRGEAFF,TGTGCCAGCAGTGCTTACAGGGGAGAAGCTTTCTTT
TRBD1,TRBV7-8,-,TRBJ1-4,CASSRDRGLEKLFF,TGTGCCAGCAGCCGAGACAGGGGGCTTGAAAAACTGTTTTTT
-,TRBV7-9,-,TRBJ1-4,CASSWGEATNEKLFF,TGTGCCAGCAGTTGGGGGGAGGCAACTAATGAAAAACTGTTTTTT
-,TRBV11-1,-,TRBJ1-4,CASSSARRGTYEKLFF,TGTGCCAGCAGCTCAGCCAGACGAGGAACCTATGAAAAACTGTTTTTT
-,TRBV12-2,once,TRBJ1-4,CASRPDRRLNEKLFF,TGTGCAAGTCGCCCAGACAGAAGGTTAAATGAAAAACTGTTTTTT
TRBD1,TRBV15,-,TRBJ1-1,CATNPPGQSNTEAFF,TGTGCCACCAACCCCCCGGGACAGTCGAACACTGAAGCTTTCTTT
-,TRBV6-4,few,TRBJ2-3,CASSDSRGGSDTQYF,TGTGCCAGCAGTGACTCGAGGGGGGGGTCAGATACGCAGTATTTT
TRBD1,TRBV7-9,-,TRBJ2-3,CASSYSPDRPLATQYF,TGTGCCAGCAGTTACTCGCCGGACAGGCCCCTGGCTACGCAGTATTTT
TRBD1,TRBV4-1,-,TRBJ2-3,CASRGGTGGYGDTQYF,TGCGCCAGCAGGGGAGGGACAGGGGGTTATGGGGATACGCAGTATTTT
-,TRBV10-3,-,TRBJ2-1,CAISESTGHFLPEQFF,TGTGCCATCAGTGAGTCTACCGGACATTTTTTACCTGAGCAGTTCTTC
-,TRBV4-2,once,TRBJ2-5,CASSQEGRTQYF,TGTGCCAGCAGCCAAGAGGGGAGGACCCAGTACTTC
TRBD1,TRBV6-6,-,TRBJ2-1,CASSPGGIADEQFF,TGTGCCAGCAGTCCAGGGGGCATTGCGGATGAGCAGTTCTTC
-,TRBV4-1,-,TRBJ1-1,CASSLNRGMNTEAFF,TGCGCCAGCAGCCTGAATCGGGGAATGAACACTGAAGCTTTCTTT
TRBD2,TRBV6-5,-,TRBJ2-2,CASSQGTSVGGLFF,TGTGCCAGCAGTCAAGGGACTAGCGTCGGGGGGCTGTTTTTT
TRBD1,TRBV5-5,-,TRBJ2-5,CASSLNEGAFNLGETQYF,TGTGCCAGCAGCTTGAACGAGGGGGCATTTAATTTAGGAGAGACCCAGTACTTC
-,TRBV6-1,few,TRBJ2-1,CASSEERYNEQFF,TGTGCCAGCAGTGAAGAGAGGTACAATGAGCAGTTCTTC
-,TRBV11-1,-,TRBJ1-2,CASSLESGPEGYTF,TGTGCCAGCAGCTTAGAGTCAGGCCCTGAGGGCTACACCTTC
-,TRBV19,few,TRBJ2-3,CASSPNTYTDTQYF,TGTGCCAGTAGTCCCAACACATACACAGATACGCAGTATTTT
TRBD2,TRBV5-4,-,TRBJ2-1,CASSVARGGPSYNEQFF,TGTGCCAGCAGCGTGGCCCGCGGGGGGCCCTCCTACAATGAGCAGTTCTTC
-,TRBV28,-,TRBJ1-5,CASRGAAARNQPQHF,TGTGCCAGCAGAGGGGCGGCGGCACGCAATCAGCCCCAGCATTTT
TRBD1,TRBV2,-,TRBJ1-3,CASSRTGGGNTIYF,TGTGCCAGCAGTAGGACAGGTGGTGGAAACACCATATATTTT
-,TRBV7-8,few,TRBJ1-2,CASSGRNYGYTF,TGTGCCAGCTCAGGCAGGAACTATGGCTACACCTTC
-,TRBV10-1,-,TRBJ2-7,CASTGGGGSYEQYF,TGCGCCAGCACCGGCGGTGGCGGATCCTACGAGCAGTACTTC
TRBD1,TRBV5-1,-,TRBJ1-1,CASSLIPGGTEAFF,TGCGCCAGCAGCTTGATTCCAGGGGGCACTGAAGCTTTCTTT
TRBD1,TRBV5-1,-,TRBJ2-3,CASSLGQGGTDTQYF,TGCGCCAGCAGCCTAGGACAGGGGGGGACAGATACGCAGTATTTT
TRBD1,TRBV11-2,-,TRBJ2-1,CASSLDLTGSSYNEQFF,TGTGCCAGCAGCTTAGATCTGACAGGGAGCTCCTACAATGAGCAGTTCTTC
TRBD1,TRBV19,-,TRBJ2-7,CASRRDRGTYEQYF,TGTGCCAGTAGGAGGGACAGGGGAACCTACGAGCAGTACTTC
-,TRBV5-1,-,TRBJ1-2,CASSSGEGGYTF,TGCGCCAGCAGTTCCGGGGAAGGAGGCTACACCTTC
TRBD1,TRBV2,-,TRBJ1-2,CASSSDRGGSYTF,TGTGCCAGCAGTTCGGACAGGGGTGGAAGCTACACCTTC
TRBD2,TRBV4-1,few,TRBJ2-5,CASSQGTISSETQYF,TGCGCCAGCAGCCAGGGGACTATCTCATCCGAGACCCAGTACTTC
TRBD2,TRBV27,-,TRBJ2-1,CASSPYSTSGGPYNEQFF,TGTGCCAGCAGTCCATACTCGACTAGCGGGGGGCCCTACAATGAGCAGTTCTTC
TRBD2,TRBV4-2,-,TRBJ2-2,CASSHPKGDGGATGELFF,TGTGCCAGCAGCCACCCCAAAGGGGACGGGGGGGCCACCGGGGAGCTGTTTTTT
TRBD1,TRBV11-2,few,TRBJ1-2,CASSLVGTGYGYTF,TGTGCCAGCAGCTTAGTGGGGACAGGGTATGGCTACACCTTC
TRBD2,TRBV6-4,-,TRBJ2-3,CASSDIPSGADTQYF,TGTGCCAGCAGTGACATCCCTAGCGGGGCAGATACGCAGTATTTT
-,TRBV5-1,-,TRBJ1-4,CASSPRVTEKLFF,TGCGCCAGCAGCCCCCGGGTCACTGAAAAACTGTTTTTT
TRBD1,TRBV28,-,TRBJ1-5,CASIRTGAKNQPQHF,TGTGCCAGCATCAGGACAGGGGCGAAAAATCAGCCCCAGCATTTT
-,TRBV7-3,-,TRBJ2-1,CASTGGPANEQFF,TGTGCCAGCACCGGTGGGCCGGCGAATGAGCAGTTCTTC
-,TRBV2,-,TRBJ1-4,CARGGLTTNEKLFF,TGTGCCAGAGGGGGACTAACAACTAATGAAAAACTGTTTTTT
-,TRBV4-1,-,TRBJ1-1,CASSQAWRATEAFF,TGCGCCAGCAGCCAGGCTTGGAGGGCCACTGAAGCTTTCTTT
TRBD1,TRBV4-3,-,TRBJ2-1,CASSQRTGGDYNEQFF,TGCGCCAGCAGCCAGAGGACAGGGGGCGACTACAATGAGCAGTTCTTC
-,TRBV6-6,-,TRBJ1-6,CASSYFEGFKNSPLHF,TGTGCCAGCAGTTATTTTGAGGGTTTCAAGAATTCACCCCTCCACTTT
-,TRBV27,-,TRBJ2-7,CASSLERSSYEQYF,TGTGCCAGCAGTCTCGAGCGGAGCTCCTACGAGCAGTACTTC
-,TRBV6-6,-,TRBJ1-2,CASSRQANYGYTF,TGTGCCAGCAGCCGACAAGCTAACTATGGCTACACCTTC
-,TRBV5-6,-,TRBJ2-5,CASRMKQGRQETQYF,TGTGCCAGCAGAATGAAACAGGGCAGGCAAGAGACCCAGTACTTC
-,TRBV4-3,-,TRBJ2-7,CASSSSDRFYEQYF,TGCGCCAGCAGCTCTTCCGACAGGTTCTACGAGCAGTACTTC
-,TRBV4-2,-,TRBJ1-5,CASSQDPESNQPQHF,TGTGCCAGCAGCCAAGATCCAGAAAGCAATCAGCCCCAGCATTTT
-,TRBV19,-,TRBJ1-1,CASSYLPGQNTEAFF,TGTGCCAGTAGTTACCTCCCGGGACAGAACACTGAAGCTTTCTTT
-,TRBV5-4,-,TRBJ2-5,CASSSTGVEETQYF,TGTGCCAGCAGCTCGACCGGGGTTGAAGAGACCCAGTACTTC
-,TRBV5-1,-,TRBJ2-7,CASSLIVSSYEQYF,TGCGCCAGCAGTTTGATCGTCAGTTCCTACGAGCAGTACTTC
-,TRBV9,-,TRBJ2-7,CASSFSPDIYEQYF,TGTGCCAGCAGCTTTTCCCCAGACATCTACGAGCAGTACTTC
-,TRBV27,-,TRBJ1-3,CASSLSAGEFGNTIYF,TGTGCCAGCAGTTTATCGGCAGGGGAGTTTGGAAACACCATATATTTT
-,TRBV7-9,-,TRBJ2-1,CASSLDGLSNEQFF,TGTGCCAGCAGCTTGGACGGACTTTCCAATGAGCAGTTCTTC
TRBD2,TRBV2,-,TRBJ2-1,CASIHAGGPGNEQFF,TGTGCCAGCATTCATGCGGGGGGCCCGGGAAATGAGCAGTTCTTC
-,TRBV5-5,-,TRBJ1-1,CASSFYLQGSTEAFF,TGTGCCAGCAGCTTTTATCTACAGGGATCCACTGAAGCTTTCTTT
-,TRBV6-1,-,TRBJ1-2,CASSEWGPRGGYTF,TGTGCCAGCAGTGAATGGGGTCCCAGGGGAGGCTACACCTTC
TRBD1,TRBV14,-,TRBJ1-1,CASSPLLDRATEAFF,TGTGCCAGCAGCCCCTTGCTAGACAGGGCGACTGAAGCTTTCTTT